The next 2 T cell receptor beta chains were all read from a single sample in a study of molecular identifiers for immune sequencing clone quantification. TCRdb recomputed calls from the PCR reads with MiXCR, one row per CDR3 protein. The data show around 89,000 distinct CDR3 sequences, roughly 19% seen once. Specimen: naive CD8+ T cells from blood, with Jurkat cell RNA spiked in. Specified subset: FACS-sorted CD8+CD4-CCR7+CD45RA+ naive T cells. These receptors all come from a human donor in good health. Some libraries in this study had Jurkat cell RNA spiked in.

Worth noting for this clonotype: A read error may be the cause here, since a much bigger clone is one base away. The gene calls are TRBV20-1 and TRBJ2-1, with D unresolved. V was pared by 4 bases and J by 0 bases, with 13 bases between. CDR3 length: 15 amino acids. From germline, CDR1 is DFQATT and CDR2 SNEGSKA (reference sequence). Here the CDR3 reads CSAMIAISSYNEQFF. For the CDR3, the DNA is TGCAGTGCTATGATCGCCATAAGCTCCTACAATGAGCAGTTCTTC.

This clonotype was recorded many times. The chain links TRBV12-3 or TRBV12-4 to TRBJ1-1, with D hard to call. The CDR3 runs 12 residues. V shed 1 base and J shed 4 bases, with 4 bases lying between them. The CDR3 reads CASSLVLTEAFF. In nucleotides, the CDR3 is TGTGCCAGCAGTTTAGTGCTCACTGAAGCTTTCTTT.